This T cell receptor beta chain was recovered during a study of cytomegalovirus exposure and HLA in healthy donors. Use of 60 Vbeta and 13 Jbeta primers characterized the PCR. The table came from immunoSEQ multiplex PCR; TCRdb's copy has only in-frame clones and leaves some out. The sample has roughly 120,000 clones; more than 70% are singletons. Germline assignment: CDR1 MNHEY and CDR2 SVGAGI. This CDR3 is built from 15 residues. V was clipped by 1 base and J by 6 bases, with 13 bases between them. The sequenced material came from PBMCs. This sequence was found in a man aged 50 or older in good health and CMV-seronegative. The chain uses TRBV6-5 and TRBJ2-1, with D hard to call. The CDR3 protein is CASSYLASRRNEQFF. In nucleotides, the CDR3 is TGTGCCAGCAGTTACTTGGCTAGTCGACGCAATGAGCAGTTCTTC.